The rows below give T cell receptor beta chains drawn from one sample of a study of blood T cell repertoires in COVID-19. This table comes from immunoSEQ multiplex PCR, and its TCRdb copy is limited to in-frame clones, with some not included. The sample yields just over 250,000 clones, approximately 86% seen once. Sequenced: peripheral blood. The receptors stem from a middle-aged man who had recovered from COVID-19. The CDR3 runs from the conserved cysteine through the conserved F or W. A D gene is named only where the DNA matches it firmly.

TRBV10-3,TRBJ2-3,TRBD2,CAISRDYLASTDTQYF
TRBV4-2,TRBJ1-4,NA,CASSQAEYSEKLFF
TRBV6-4,TRBJ2-1,TRBD2,CASSVDGRNNEQFF
TRBV25-1,TRBJ2-3,NA,CASRLDFTDTQYF
TRBV3-1/TRBV3-2,TRBJ2-3,NA,CASSQEWGALGTQYF
TRBV20-1,TRBJ2-7,NA,CSAGDTYEQYF
TRBV5-4,TRBJ1-2,NA,CASSLGGQNHGYTF
TRBV19,TRBJ1-4,TRBD1,CASSVGTGISEKLFF
TRBV10-3,TRBJ2-7,NA,CAISESGGRYEQYF
TRBV7-2,TRBJ2-3,TRBD1,CASSSTRDRGGYF
TRBV6-5,TRBJ2-5,NA,CASSYVPNQETQYF
TRBV7-2,TRBJ2-7,TRBD2,CASSLIAGAYEQYF
TRBV7-2,TRBJ2-5,TRBD2,CASSLIGGAETQYF
TRBV29-1,TRBJ2-1,TRBD2,CSVEGGLAGGNEQFF
TRBV9,TRBJ2-2,TRBD2,CASSESGGFGGELFF
TRBV3-1/TRBV3-2,TRBJ2-1,TRBD2,CASSQVLAGGPIF
TRBV4-3,TRBJ2-7,TRBD2,CASSQPSGRPSYEQYF
TRBV29-1,TRBJ1-1,NA,CSVLRDGLNTEAFF
TRBV30,TRBJ2-5,TRBD1,CAWRTGTARETQYF
TRBV9,TRBJ2-2,TRBD2,CASSPRGVSTGELFF
TRBV6-5,TRBJ2-3,TRBD1,CASSLGQGANTQYF
TRBV7-3,TRBJ2-2,TRBD2,CASSQIAGANTGELFF
TRBV19,TRBJ2-7,NA,CASSPAPGTYEQYF
TRBV27,TRBJ2-2,NA,CASSLTRAVGELFF
TRBV7-3,TRBJ2-3,NA,CASSLRVGSDTQYF
TRBV9,TRBJ1-1,NA,CASSVGAGSEAFF
TRBV2,TRBJ1-2,NA,CASSPTTVANYGYTF
TRBV7-9,TRBJ1-1,NA,CASSLDAVNTEAFF
TRBV27,TRBJ2-2,NA,CASSFQSPGTSNTGELFF
TRBV4-3,TRBJ2-1,NA,CASSQMGLYNEQFF
TRBV5-1,TRBJ1-1,NA,CASSLDRPLGTEAFF
TRBV6-1,TRBJ2-3,TRBD1,CASSERDRATRSKHVDTQYF
TRBV11-3,TRBJ2-5,TRBD1,CASSRGQGEETQYF
TRBV7-8,TRBJ2-3,TRBD2,CASSLASSGGARTQYF
TRBV7-3,TRBJ2-3,TRBD2,CASSSSGRADTQYF
TRBV7-6,TRBJ1-3,NA,CASSSQAGQSNRNTIYF
TRBV5-1,TRBJ2-7,TRBD1,CASSPRGTAYEQYF
TRBV9,TRBJ2-1,NA,CASSVEGGPGHEQFF
TRBV27,TRBJ1-5,TRBD1,CASSLDRASNQPQHF
TRBV28,TRBJ1-5,NA,CASCRGSGNQPQHF
TRBV10-3,TRBJ2-7,TRBD1,CAISEEGQGAYEQYF
TRBV5-8,TRBJ1-5,TRBD1,CASSFDRGRNQPQHF
TRBV9,TRBJ2-1,NA,CASSEGGLMDEQFF
TRBV21-1,TRBJ2-1,NA,CASSKISSGGGPKSYNEQFF
TRBV7-8,TRBJ2-7,TRBD2,CASSPPGLASEQYF